This T cell receptor beta chain was documented in a study of T cells in Graves' hyperthyroidism and ophthalmopathy. Amplification of TCR beta CDR3 regions used RNA as the template. An initial round of RT-PCR targeting the TCR CDR3 relied on the HTBI primer set. TCRdb itself ran the multiplex PCR reads through MiXCR, one entry per CDR3 protein. The sample has 500,000 to 650,000 distinct CDR3 sequences, 15% to 20% seen once. Study observations and caveats: The model anticipated ophthalmopathy a median about six months pre-onset. Researchers report that a 13 V-J model separated ophthalmopathy from stable hyperthyroidism.

V dropped 4 bases and J dropped 4; count of bases not matched to a gene: 10. The CDR3 loop spans 17 amino acids. Germline loops: CDR1 SGHDT, CDR2 YYEEEE. A word on this clonotype: No antigen is known for it.

The PBMCs studied were ones that came from 10 ml fresh peripheral blood. The clonotype originates from a woman aged 18-30 years with Graves' ophthalmopathy. Specimen: blood. The chain has TRBV5-6 and TRBJ2-1, with 11 bases aligning to TRBD2. CDR3 bases: TGTGCCAGCAGCGGTCCGGGACTAGCGGAGCTGTACAATGAGCAGTTCTTC. This sequence encodes CASSGPGLAELYNEQFF.